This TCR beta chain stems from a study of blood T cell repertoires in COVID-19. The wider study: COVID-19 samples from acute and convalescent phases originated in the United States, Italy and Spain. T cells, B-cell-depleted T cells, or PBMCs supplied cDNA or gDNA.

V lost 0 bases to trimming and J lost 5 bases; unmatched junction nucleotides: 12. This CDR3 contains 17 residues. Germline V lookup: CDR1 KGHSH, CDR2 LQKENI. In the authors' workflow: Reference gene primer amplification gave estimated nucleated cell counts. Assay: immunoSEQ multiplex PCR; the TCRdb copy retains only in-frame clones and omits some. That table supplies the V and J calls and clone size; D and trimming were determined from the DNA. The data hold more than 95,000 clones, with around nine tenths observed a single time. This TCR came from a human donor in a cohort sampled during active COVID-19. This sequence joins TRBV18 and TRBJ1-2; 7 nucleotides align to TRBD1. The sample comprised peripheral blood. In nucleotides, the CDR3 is TGTGCCAGCTCACCACCAATTAGCGAGGGGGCTTGGTATGGCTACACCTTC. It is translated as CASSPPISEGAWYGYTF.